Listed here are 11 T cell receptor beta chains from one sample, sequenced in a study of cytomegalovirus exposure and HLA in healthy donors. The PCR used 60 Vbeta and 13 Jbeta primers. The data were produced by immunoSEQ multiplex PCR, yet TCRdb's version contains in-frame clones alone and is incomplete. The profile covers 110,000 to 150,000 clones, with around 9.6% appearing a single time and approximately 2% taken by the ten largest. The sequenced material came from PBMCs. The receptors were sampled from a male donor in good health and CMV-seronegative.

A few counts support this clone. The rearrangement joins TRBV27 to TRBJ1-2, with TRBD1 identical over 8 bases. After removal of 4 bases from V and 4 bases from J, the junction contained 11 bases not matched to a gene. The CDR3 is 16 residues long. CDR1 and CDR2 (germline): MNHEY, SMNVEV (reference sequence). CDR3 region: CASSSPRQGAFYGYTF. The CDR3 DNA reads TGTGCCAGCAGTTCCCCTAGGCAGGGGGCATTCTATGGCTACACCTTC.

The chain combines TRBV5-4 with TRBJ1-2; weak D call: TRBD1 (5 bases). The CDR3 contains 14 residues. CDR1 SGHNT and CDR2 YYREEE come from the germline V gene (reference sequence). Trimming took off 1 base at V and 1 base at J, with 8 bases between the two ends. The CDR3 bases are TGTGCCAGCAGCTTGCCGGGGGGTAACTATGGCTACACCTTC. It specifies CASSLPGGNYGYTF.

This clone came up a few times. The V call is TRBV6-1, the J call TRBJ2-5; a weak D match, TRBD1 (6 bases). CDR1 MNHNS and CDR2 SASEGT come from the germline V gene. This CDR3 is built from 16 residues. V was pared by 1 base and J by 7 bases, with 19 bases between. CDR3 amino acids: CASSEEARGDTGTQYF. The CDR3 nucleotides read TGTGCCAGCAGTGAAGAGGCCAGGGGCGACACGGGGACCCAGTACTTC.

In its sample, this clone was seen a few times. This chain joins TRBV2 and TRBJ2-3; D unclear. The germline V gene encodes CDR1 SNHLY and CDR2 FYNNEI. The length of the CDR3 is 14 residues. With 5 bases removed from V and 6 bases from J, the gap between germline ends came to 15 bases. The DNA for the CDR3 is TGTGCCAGCAGTCTAACATCCTCGGAGGATACGCAGTATTTT. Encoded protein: CASSLTSSEDTQYF.

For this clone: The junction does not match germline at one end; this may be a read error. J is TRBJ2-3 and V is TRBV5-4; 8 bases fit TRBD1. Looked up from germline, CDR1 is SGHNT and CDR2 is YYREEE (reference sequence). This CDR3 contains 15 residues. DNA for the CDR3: TGTGCCGGCAGCTTAGAACAGGGGGACACAGATACGCAGTATTTT. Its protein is CAGSLEQGDTDTQYF. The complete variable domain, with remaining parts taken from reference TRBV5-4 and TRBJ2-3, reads ETGVTQSPTHLIKTRGQQVTLRCSSQSGHNTVSWYQQALGQGPQFIFQYYREEENGRGNFPPRFSGLQFPNYSSELNVNALELDDSALYLCAGSLEQGDTDTQYFGPGTRLTVL.

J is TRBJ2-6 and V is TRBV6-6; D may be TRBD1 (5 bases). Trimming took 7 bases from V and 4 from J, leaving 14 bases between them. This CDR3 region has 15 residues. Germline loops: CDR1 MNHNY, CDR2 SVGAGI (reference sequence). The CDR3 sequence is CASKATVSGANVLTF. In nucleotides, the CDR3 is TGTGCCAGCAAAGCGACAGTATCGGGGGCCAACGTCCTGACTTTC.

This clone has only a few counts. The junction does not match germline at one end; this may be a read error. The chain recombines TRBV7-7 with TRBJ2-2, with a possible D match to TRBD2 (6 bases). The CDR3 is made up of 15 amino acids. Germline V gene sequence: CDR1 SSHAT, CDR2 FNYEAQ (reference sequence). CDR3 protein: CASSLDGGPTGELFF. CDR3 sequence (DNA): TGTGCTAGCAGCTTAGATGGAGGGCCCACCGGGGAGCTGTTTTTT.

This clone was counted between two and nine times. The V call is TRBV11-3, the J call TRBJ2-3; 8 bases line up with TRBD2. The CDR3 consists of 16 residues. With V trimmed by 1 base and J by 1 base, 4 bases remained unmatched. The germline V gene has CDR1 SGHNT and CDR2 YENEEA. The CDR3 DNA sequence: TGTGCCAGCAGCTTAGGAAAGCGGGAGCGCACAGATACGCAGTATTTT. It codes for CASSLGKRERTDTQYF.

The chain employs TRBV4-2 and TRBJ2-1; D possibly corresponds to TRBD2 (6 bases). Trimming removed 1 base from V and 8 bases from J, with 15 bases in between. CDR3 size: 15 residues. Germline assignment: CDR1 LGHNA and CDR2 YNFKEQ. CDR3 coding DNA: TGTGCCAGCAGCCAAGTGGTAGCGGACCAAGATGAGCAGTTCTTC. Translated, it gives CASSQVVADQDEQFF.

In nucleotides, the CDR3 is TGTGCCAGCAGTTACTCCGGGTTAGAAGATTCACCCCTCCACTTT. Protein sequence: CASSYSGLEDSPLHF. The chain combines TRBV6-5 with TRBJ1-6, with D uncertain. Germline V gene data show CDR1 as MNHEY and CDR2 as SVGAGI. The CDR3 length is 15 residues. Trimming removed 0 bases at V and 8 bases at J, with 11 bases between.

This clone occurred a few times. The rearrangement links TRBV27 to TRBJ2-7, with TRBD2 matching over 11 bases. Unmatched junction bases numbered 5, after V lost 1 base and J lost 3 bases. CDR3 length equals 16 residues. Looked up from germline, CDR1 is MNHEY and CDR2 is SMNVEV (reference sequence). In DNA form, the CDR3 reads TGTGCCAGCAGTTTATTCGCTAGCGGGGGGCACTACGAGCAGTACTTC. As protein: CASSLFASGGHYEQYF.